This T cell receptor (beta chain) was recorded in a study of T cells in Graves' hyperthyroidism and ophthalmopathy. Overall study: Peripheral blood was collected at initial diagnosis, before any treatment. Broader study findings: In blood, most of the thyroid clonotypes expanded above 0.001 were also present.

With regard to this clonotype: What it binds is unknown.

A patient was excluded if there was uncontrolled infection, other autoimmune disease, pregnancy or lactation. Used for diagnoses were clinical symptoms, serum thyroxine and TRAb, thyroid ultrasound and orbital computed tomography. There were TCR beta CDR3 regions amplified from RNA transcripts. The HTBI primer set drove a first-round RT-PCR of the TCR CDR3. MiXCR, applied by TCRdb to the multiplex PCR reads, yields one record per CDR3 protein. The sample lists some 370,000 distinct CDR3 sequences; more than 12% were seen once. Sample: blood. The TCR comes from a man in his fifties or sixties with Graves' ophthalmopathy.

CDR3 residues: CASRPGTGNRNEQFF. CDR3 nucleotides: TGTGCCAGCAGACCCGGGACAGGGAATCGCAATGAGCAGTTCTTC. V and J are TRBV12-3 or TRBV12-4 and TRBJ2-1; 9 bases are shared with TRBD1. The CDR3 loop spans 15 amino acids. The V and J ends lost 6 bases and 6 bases, in that order; junction bases with no gene match: 9.